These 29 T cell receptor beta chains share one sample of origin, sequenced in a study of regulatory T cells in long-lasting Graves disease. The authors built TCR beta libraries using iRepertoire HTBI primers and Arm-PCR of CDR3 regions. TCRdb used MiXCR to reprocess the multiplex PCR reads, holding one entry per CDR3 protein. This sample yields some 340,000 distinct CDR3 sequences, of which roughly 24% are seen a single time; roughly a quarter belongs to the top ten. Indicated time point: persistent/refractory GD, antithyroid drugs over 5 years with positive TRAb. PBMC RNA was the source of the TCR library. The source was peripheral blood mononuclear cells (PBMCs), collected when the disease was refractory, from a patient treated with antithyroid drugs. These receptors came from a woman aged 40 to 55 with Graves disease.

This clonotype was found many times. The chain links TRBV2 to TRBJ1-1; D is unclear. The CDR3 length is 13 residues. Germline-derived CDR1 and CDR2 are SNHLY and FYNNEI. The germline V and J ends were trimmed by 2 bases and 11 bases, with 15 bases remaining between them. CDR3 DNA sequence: TGTGCCAGCAGTGAACTGGGCCAAACGGGGGCTTTCTTT. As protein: CASSELGQTGAFF.

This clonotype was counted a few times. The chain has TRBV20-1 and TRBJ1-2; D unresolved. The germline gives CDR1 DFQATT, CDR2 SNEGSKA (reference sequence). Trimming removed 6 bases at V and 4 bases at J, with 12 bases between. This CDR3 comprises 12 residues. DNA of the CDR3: TGCAGTGCCAGGATAGTGGGCTATGGCTACACCTTC. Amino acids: CSARIVGYGYTF.

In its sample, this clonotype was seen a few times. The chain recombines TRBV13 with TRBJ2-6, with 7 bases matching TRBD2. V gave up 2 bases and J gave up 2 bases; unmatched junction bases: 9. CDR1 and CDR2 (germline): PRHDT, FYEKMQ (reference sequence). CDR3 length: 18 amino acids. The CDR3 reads CASSLLYKGGPGANVLTF. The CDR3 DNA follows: TGTGCCAGCAGCTTACTCTACAAGGGAGGGCCTGGGGCCAACGTCCTGACTTTC. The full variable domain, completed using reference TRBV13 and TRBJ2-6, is AAGVIQSPRHLIKEKRETATLKCYPIPRHDTVYWYQQGPGQDPQFLISFYEKMQSDKGSIPDRFSAQQFSDYHSELNMSSLELGDSALYFCASSLLYKGGPGANVLTFGAGSRLTVL.

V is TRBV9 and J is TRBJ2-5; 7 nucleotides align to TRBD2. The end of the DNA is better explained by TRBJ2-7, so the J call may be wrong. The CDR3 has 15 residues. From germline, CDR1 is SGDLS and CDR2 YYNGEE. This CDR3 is CASSPFSGHIGEQYF. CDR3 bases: TGTGCCAGCAGCCCATTTAGCGGGCATATAGGCGAGCAGTACTTC.

The DNA for the CDR3 is TGTGCCAGCAGCTCAACTAAGTTTGGGGAGCGGGAGCGTTTCCCCGGGGAGCTGTTTTTT. It translates to CASSSTKFGERERFPGELFF. This chain connects TRBV7-9 to TRBJ2-2; 8 bases match TRBD2. This CDR3 comprises 20 residues. V shed 4 bases and J 6 bases; nucleotides not matched to a gene: 22. CDR1 is SEHNR and CDR2 is FQNEAQ in the germline V gene (reference sequence).

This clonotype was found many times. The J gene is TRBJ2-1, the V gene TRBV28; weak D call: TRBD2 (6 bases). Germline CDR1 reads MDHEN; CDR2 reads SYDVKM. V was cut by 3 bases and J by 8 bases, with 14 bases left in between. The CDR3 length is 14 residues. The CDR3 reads CASSFPGSGDEQFF. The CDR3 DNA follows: TGTGCCAGCAGTTTTCCCGGGAGTGGCGATGAGCAGTTCTTC.

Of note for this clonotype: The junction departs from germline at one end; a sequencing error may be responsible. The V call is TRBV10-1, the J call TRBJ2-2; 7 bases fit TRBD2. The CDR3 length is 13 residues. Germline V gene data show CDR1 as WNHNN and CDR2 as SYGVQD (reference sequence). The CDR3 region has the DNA TGCGCCAACAGTGATGGACTAGCCGGGGAGCTGTTTTTT. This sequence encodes CANSDGLAGELFF.

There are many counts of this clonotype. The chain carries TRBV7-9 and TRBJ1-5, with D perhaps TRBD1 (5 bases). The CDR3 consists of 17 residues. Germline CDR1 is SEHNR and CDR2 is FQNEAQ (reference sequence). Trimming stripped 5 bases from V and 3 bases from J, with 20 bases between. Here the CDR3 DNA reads TGTGCCAGCAGCCCTGGGGGGACTGGGCTCTCCAATCAGCCCCAGCATTTT. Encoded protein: CASSPGGTGLSNQPQHF.

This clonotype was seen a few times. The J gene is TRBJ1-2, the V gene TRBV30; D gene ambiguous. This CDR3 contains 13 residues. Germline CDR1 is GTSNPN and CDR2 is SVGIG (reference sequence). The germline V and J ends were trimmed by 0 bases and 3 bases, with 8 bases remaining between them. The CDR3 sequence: CAWSVGVDYGYTF. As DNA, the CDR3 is TGTGCCTGGAGTGTTGGAGTAGACTATGGCTACACCTTC.

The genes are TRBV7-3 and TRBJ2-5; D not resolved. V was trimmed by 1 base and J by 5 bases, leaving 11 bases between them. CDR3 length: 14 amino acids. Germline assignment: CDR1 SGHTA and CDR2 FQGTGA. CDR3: CASSLNGLQETQYF. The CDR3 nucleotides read TGTGCCAGCAGCTTAAATGGCCTGCAGGAGACCCAGTACTTC.

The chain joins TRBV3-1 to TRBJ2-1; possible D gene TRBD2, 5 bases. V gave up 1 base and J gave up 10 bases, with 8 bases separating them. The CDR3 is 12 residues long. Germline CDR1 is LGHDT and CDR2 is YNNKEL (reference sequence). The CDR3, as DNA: TGTGCCAGCAGCCAAGTCCGGAGGGAGCAGTTCTTC. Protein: CASSQVRREQFF.

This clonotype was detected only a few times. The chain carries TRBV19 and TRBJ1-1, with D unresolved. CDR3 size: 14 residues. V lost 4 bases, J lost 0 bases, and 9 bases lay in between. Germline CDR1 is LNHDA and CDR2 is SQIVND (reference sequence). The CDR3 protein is CASSNSRMNTEAFF. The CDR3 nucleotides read TGTGCCAGTAGTAACAGTCGGATGAACACTGAAGCTTTCTTT.

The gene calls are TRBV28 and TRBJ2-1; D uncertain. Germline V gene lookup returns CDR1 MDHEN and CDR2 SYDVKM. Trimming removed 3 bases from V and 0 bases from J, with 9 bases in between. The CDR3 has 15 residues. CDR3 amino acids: CASSLVRVSYNEQFF. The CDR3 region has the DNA TGTGCCAGCAGTTTGGTCCGGGTCTCCTACAATGAGCAGTTCTTC.

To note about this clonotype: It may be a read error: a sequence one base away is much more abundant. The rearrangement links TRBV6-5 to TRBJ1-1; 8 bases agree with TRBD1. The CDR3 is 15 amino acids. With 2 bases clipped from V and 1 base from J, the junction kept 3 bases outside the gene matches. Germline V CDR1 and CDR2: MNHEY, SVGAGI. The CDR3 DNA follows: TGTGCCAGCAGTTACGCGGGACAGGCGAACACTGAAGCTTTCTTT. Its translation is CASSYAGQANTEAFF.

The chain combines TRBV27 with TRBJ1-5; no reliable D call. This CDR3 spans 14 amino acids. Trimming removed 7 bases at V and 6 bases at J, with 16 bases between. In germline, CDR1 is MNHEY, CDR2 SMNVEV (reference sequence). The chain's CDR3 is CASNVAGSGQPQHF. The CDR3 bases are TGTGCCAGCAACGTCGCGGGTTCGGGTCAGCCCCAGCATTTT.

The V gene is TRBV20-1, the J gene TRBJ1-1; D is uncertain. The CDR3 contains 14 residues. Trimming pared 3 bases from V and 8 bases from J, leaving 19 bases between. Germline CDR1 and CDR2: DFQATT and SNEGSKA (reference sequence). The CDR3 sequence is CSARPSEIQFEAFF. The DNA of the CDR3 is TGCAGTGCTAGGCCCAGCGAGATTCAATTCGAAGCTTTCTTT.

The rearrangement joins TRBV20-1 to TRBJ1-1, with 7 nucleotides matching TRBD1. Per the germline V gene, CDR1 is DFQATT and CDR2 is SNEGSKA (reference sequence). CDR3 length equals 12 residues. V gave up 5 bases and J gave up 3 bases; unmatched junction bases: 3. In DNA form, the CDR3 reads TGCAGTGCTCCAGGGGGGTACACTGAAGCTTTCTTT. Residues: CSAPGGYTEAFF.

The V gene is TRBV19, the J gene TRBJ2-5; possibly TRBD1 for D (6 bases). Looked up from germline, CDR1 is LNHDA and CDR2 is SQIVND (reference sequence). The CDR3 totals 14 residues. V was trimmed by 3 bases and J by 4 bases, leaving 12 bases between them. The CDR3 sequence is CASSIAGVGETQYF. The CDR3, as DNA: TGTGCCAGTAGTATCGCAGGGGTGGGAGAGACCCAGTACTTC.

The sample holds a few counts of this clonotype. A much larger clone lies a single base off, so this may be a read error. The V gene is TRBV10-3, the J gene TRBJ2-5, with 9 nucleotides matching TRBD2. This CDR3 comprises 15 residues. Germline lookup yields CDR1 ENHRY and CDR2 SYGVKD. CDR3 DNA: TGTGCCATCAGTGATCCCCTAGCGGGACAAGAGACCCTGTACTTC. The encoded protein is CAISDPLAGQETLYF.

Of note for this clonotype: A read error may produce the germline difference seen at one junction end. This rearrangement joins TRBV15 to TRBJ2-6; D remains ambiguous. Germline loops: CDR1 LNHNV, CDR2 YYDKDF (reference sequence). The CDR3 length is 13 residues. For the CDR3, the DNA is TGTGCCACCAGCATGTCTGGGTCCAACGTCCTGACTTTC. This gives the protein CATSMSGSNVLTF.

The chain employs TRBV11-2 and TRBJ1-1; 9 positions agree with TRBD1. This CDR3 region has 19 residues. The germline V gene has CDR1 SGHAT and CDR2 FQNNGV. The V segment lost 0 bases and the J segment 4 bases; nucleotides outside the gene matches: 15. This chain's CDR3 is CASSLDRDREGLISTEAFF. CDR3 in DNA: TGTGCCAGCAGCTTAGATCGGGACAGGGAGGGGTTGATTAGCACTGAAGCTTTCTTT.

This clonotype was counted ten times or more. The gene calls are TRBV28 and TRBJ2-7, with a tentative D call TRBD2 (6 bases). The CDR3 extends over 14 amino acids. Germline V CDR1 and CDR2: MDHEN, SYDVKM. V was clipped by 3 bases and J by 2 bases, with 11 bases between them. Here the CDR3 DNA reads TGTGCCAGCAGTTTCGGGGGACCCCCCTACGAGCAGTACTTC. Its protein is CASSFGGPPYEQYF.

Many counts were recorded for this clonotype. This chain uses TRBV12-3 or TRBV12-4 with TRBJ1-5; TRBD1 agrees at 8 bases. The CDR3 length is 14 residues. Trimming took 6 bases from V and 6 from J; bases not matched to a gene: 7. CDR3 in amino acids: CASRDNRGSQPQHF. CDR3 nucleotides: TGTGCCAGCAGAGATAACAGGGGGTCTCAGCCCCAGCATTTT.

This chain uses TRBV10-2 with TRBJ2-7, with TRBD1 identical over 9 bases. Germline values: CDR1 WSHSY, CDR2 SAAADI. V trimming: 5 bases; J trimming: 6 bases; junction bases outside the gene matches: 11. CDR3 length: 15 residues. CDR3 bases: TGCGCCAGCAGTTTCCTGGGGGGACAGGGTTTCGAGCAGTACTTC. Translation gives CASSFLGGQGFEQYF.

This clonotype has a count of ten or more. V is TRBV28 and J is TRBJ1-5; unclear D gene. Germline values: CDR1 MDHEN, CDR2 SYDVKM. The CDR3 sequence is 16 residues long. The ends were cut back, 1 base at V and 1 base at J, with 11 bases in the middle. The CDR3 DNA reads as TGTGCCAGCAGTTTATCCCAACGTCCGAGCAATCAGCCCCAGCATTTT. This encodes CASSLSQRPSNQPQHF.

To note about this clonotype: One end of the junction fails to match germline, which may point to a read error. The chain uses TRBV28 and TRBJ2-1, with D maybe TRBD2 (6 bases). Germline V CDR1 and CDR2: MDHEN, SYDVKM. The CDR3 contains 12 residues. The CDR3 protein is CASSASGPSMEF. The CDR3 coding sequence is TGTGCCAGCAGTGCAAGCGGGCCTAGTATGGAGTTC.

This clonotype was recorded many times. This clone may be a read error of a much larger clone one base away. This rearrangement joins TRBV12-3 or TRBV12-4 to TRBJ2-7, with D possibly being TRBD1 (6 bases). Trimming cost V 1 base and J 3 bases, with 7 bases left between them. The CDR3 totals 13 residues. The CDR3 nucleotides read TGTGCCAGCAGTTTAGGGACAGACTACGAGCAGTACTTC. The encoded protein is CASSLGTDYEQYF.

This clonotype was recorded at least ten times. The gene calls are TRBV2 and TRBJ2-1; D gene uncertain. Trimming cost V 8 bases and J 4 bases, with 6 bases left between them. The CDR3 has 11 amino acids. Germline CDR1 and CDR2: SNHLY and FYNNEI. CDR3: CASERYNEQFF. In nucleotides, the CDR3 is TGTGCCAGCGAACGTTACAATGAGCAGTTCTTC. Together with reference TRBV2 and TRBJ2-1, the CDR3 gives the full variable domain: EPEVTQTPSHQVTQMGQEVILRCVPISNHLYFYWYRQILGQKVEFLVSFYNNEISEKSEIFDDQFSVERPDGSNFTLKIRSTKLEDSAMYFCASERYNEQFFGPGTRLTVL.

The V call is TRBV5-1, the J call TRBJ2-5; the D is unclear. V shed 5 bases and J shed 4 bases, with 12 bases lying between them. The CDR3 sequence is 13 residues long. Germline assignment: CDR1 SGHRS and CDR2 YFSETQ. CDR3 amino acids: CASREEVGETQYF. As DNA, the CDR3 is TGCGCCAGCAGAGAAGAAGTGGGAGAGACCCAGTACTTC.